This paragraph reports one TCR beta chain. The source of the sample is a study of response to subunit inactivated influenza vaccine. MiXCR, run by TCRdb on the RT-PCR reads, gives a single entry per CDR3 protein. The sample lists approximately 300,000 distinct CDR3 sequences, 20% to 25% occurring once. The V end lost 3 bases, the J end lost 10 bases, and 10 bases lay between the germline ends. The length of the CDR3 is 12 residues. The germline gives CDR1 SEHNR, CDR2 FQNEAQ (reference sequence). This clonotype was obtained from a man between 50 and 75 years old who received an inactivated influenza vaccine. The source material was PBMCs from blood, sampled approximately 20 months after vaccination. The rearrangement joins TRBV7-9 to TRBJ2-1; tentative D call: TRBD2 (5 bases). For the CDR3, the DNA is TGTGCCAGCAGCTTCGGGGTGGGGGAGCAGTTCTTC. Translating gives CASSFGVGEQFF.